This TCR beta chain was sequenced in a study of cytomegalovirus exposure and HLA in healthy donors. Background on the study: Caucasian-associated ancestry cluster membership applied to about 80% of 300 to 450 genotyped donors. The study's findings and limits: There were three CMV-associated chains whose specificity for CMV antigens was confirmed in vitro. HLA-A and HLA-B allele assignments for most subjects were reportedly predicted accurately using TCR beta sequences. The analysis excluded some indistinguishable V segments, including TRBV6-2 and TRBV6-3.

Germline loops: CDR1 LGHNA, CDR2 YNFKEQ. Deletions cut 0 bases from V and 7 bases from J, with 15 bases between. There are 15 residues in the CDR3. A remark on this clone: The antigen remains unidentified.

The PCR contained 60 Vbeta and 13 Jbeta primers. Generated by immunoSEQ multiplex PCR, the TCRdb table keeps only in-frame clones and is missing some. The sample has about 160,000 clones, 60% to 75% seen once. The sequence derives from a woman in her forties or fifties in good health and CMV-seropositive. What was sequenced was PBMCs. The chain links TRBV4-2 to TRBJ1-2, with TRBD1 as a possible D gene (5 bases). The CDR3 DNA reads TGTGCCAGCAGCCAAGATACGGGGGAGATTGGTGGCTACACCTTC. This translates into CASSQDTGEIGGYTF.